What follows describes a single T cell receptor beta chain. Its antigen is not identified. The record originates from a study of OX40 agonist ivuxolimab in advanced cancers. Looking at the study overall: Under the entry rules, prior anti-PD-1, anti-PD-L1 or anti-CTLA-4 therapy was allowed, and less than 50% had some.

Germline-derived CDR1 and CDR2 are MDHEN and SYDVKM. This CDR3 is built from 15 residues. V was clipped by 7 bases and J by 3 bases, with 19 bases between them. Overall study results and limits: Partial responders at 0.1-3.0 mg/kg showed near-lowest clonal expansion.

The method was immunoSEQ multiplex PCR; TCRdb's version includes in-frame clones alone and lacks a portion of them. The sample comprises about 100,000 clones, approximately 90% of which are singletons, and roughly 0.56% rests with the top ten. This rearrangement joins TRBV28 to TRBJ2-7, with D possibly called TRBD1 or TRBD2 (5 bases each). The source was CD4+ or CD8+ T cells sorted from blood, collected in a trial of the OX40 agonist ivuxolimab. The origin of this receptor is an adult with an advanced solid tumor such as melanoma, head and neck, liver or kidney cancer. The CDR3 sequence is CASMGSGASYYEQYF. The CDR3 DNA reads as TGTGCCAGCATGGGCTCCGGGGCCAGTTACTACGAGCAGTACTTC. The full variable domain, its missing parts supplied by reference TRBV28 and TRBJ2-7, is DVKVTQSSRYLVKRTGEKVFLECVQDMDHENMFWYRQDPGLGLRLIYFSYDVKMKEKGDIPEGYSVSREKKERFSLILESASTNQTSMYLCASMGSGASYYEQYFGPGTRLTVT.